Here is one T cell receptor (beta chain) with its context. Its specificity is not known. These data are taken from a study of cytomegalovirus exposure and HLA in healthy donors. Study conclusions and caveats: In a later analysis, at a false discovery rate of 0.05, 17,000 or so TCR beta sequences were associated with HLA alleles. For most TCR beta V segments, an earlier analysis put the productive rate at about 90% or about 30% of the time.

The PCR employed 60 Vbeta primers together with 13 Jbeta primers. Authors' methods: In a later analysis, the count reached 80 million or so unique TCR beta chains, with around 10 million shared. Generated by immunoSEQ multiplex PCR, the TCRdb table keeps only in-frame clones and is missing some. V and J calls and clone size come straight from that table; D and trimming were deduced from the DNA. This sample has a few hundred thousand clones, with roughly 80% found just once. This sequence was found in a girl aged 2-10 years in good health and CMV-seronegative. Material for sequencing was PBMCs.

In DNA, the CDR3 is TGTGCCAGCAGCTTGGTGCCGACAGGGGTCTGGAGTGAGCAGTTCTTC. The encoded protein is CASSLVPTGVWSEQFF. The chain carries TRBV5-5 and TRBJ2-1; 8 bases line up with TRBD1. The CDR3 is 16 amino acids. The trim removed 0 bases at V and 9 bases at J, leaving 11 bases unmatched. Germline CDR1 is SGHKS and CDR2 is YYEKEE (reference sequence).